The sequence of this T cell receptor (beta chain) was determined in a study of human T cells and chemical hapten exposure. Findings of the study overall: Because they had alopecia, donors may respond immunologically unlike healthy people. DPC sensitization did not alter TCRs above 1 in 1000 frequency.

As processed by the authors: Around 97,000 TCRs per sample was the median, with a range of 23,224 to 690,600. TCRdb redid the calling of the RACE reads with MiXCR, one entry per CDR3 protein. The V and J calls follow TCRdb's processing rather than the paper's. The sample yields about 76,000 distinct CDR3 sequences, approximately 12% seen once. In its sample, this clonotype was seen many times. Its antigen is currently unknown. Time point reported: patch test 3, about 24 weeks after DPC sensitization. As to treatment: therapeutic diphenylcyclopropenone sensitization with weekly scalp DPC. Total RNA was isolated from unfractionated whole blood. CDR3 length equals 16 residues. V gave up 6 bases and J gave up 0 bases, with 17 bases separating them. Germline loops: CDR1 KGHSH, CDR2 LQKENI.

The source is a woman between 50 and 59 years old with alopecia areata. Some clones in this sample may be carry-over from other donors' samples. The gene calls are TRBV18 and TRBJ2-5; possible D gene TRBD1, 5 bases. The sample in question was whole blood, obtained in connection with sensitization to the hapten diphenylcyclopropenone (DPC). CDR3 residues: CASSPSGAAYQETQYF. The CDR3 region has the DNA TGTGCCAGCTCCCCGTCTGGGGCAGCTTACCAAGAGACCCAGTACTTC.